This TCR beta chain was sequenced for a study of T cells in Graves' hyperthyroidism and ophthalmopathy. Study-level findings and limits: For ophthalmopathy, model prediction preceded onset by a median roughly 6.3 months.

Between the trimmed V and J ends, which lost 2 bases and 6 bases, there was a span of 10 bases. This CDR3 region has 13 residues. CDR1 is SGHTA and CDR2 is FQGNSA in the germline V gene. Template material for amplifying TCR beta CDR3 regions consisted of RNA transcripts. When the TCR CDR3 underwent first-round RT-PCR, the HTBI primer set was used. TCRdb reprocessed the multiplex PCR reads via MiXCR and lists one record per CDR3 protein. The repertoire includes roughly 500,000 distinct CDR3 sequences, over 45% of them detected once, and 35% to 50% sits in the top ten. This clonotype was observed at least ten times. As yet, its antigen is unknown. Exclusions: uncontrolled infection, other autoimmune disease, pregnancy, lactation.

The receptor's source is an adult woman with Graves' disease, either hyperthyroidism or ophthalmopathy (not recorded which). Sequencing was done on a sample of peripheral blood or thyroid tissue (not recorded which). The chain has TRBV7-2 and TRBJ1-1; D gene uncertain. As DNA, the CDR3 is TGTGCCAGCAGCTTATCCGCAGCCTCTGAAGCTTTCTTT. The encoded protein is CASSLSAASEAFF.